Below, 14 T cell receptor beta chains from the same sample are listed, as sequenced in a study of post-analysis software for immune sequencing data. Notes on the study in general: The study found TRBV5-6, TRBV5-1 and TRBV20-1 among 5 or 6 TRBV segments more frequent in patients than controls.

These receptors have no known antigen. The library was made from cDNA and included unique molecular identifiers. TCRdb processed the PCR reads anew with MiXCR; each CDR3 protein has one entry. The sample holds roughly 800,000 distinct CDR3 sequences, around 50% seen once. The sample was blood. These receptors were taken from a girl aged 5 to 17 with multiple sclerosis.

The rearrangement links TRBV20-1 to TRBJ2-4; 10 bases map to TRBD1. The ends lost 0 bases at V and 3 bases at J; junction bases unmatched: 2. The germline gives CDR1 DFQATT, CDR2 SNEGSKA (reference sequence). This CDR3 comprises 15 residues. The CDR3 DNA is TGCAGTGCTAGAGATAGGGACAGGGGCAAAAACATTCAGTACTTC. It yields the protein CSARDRDRGKNIQYF.

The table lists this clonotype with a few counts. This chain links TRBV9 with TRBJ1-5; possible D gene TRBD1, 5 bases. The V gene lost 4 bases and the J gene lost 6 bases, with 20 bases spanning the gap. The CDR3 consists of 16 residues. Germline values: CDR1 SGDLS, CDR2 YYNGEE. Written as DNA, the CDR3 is TGTGCCAGCAGCCCCGAGAAGGAGGGGCTGGGTCAGCCCCAGCATTTT. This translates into CASSPEKEGLGQPQHF.

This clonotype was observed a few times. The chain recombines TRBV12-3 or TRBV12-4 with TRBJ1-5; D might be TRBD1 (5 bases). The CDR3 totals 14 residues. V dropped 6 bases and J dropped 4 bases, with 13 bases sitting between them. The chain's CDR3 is CASSNQGWNQPQHF. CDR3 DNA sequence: TGTGCCAGCAGCAACCAGGGCTGGAATCAGCCCCAGCATTTT.

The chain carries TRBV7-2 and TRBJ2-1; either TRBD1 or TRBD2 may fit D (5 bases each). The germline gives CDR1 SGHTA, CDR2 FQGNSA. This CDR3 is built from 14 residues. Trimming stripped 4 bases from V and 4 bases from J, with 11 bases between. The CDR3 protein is CASSWGILYNEQFF. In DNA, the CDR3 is TGTGCCAGCAGCTGGGGGATATTGTACAATGAGCAGTTCTTC.

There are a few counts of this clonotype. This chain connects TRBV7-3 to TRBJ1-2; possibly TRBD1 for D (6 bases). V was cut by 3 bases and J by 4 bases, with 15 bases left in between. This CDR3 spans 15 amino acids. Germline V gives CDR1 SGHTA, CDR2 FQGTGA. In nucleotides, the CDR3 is TGTGCCAGCAGCTTCAAATGGGGGGGCGCCTATGGCTACACCTTC. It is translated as CASSFKWGGAYGYTF. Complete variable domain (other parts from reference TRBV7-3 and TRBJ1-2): GAGVSQTPSNKVTEKGKYVELRCDPISGHTALYWYRQSLGQGPEFLIYFQGTGAADDSGLPNDRFFAVRPEGSVSTLKIQRTERGDSAVYLCASSFKWGGAYGYTFGSGTRLTVV.

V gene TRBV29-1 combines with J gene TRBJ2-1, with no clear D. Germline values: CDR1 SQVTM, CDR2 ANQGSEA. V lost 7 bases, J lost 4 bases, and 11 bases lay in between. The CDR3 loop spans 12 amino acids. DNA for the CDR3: TGCAGCGCCTACCGCGGATACAATGAGCAGTTCTTC. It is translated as CSAYRGYNEQFF.

CDR3 protein: CASSDGTSGQETQYF. The DNA of the CDR3 is TGTGCCAGCAGCGACGGGACTAGCGGACAAGAGACCCAGTACTTC. V gene TRBV5-6 combines with J gene TRBJ2-5; 11 nucleotides line up with TRBD2. V shed 4 bases, J shed 2 bases, and the junction held 4 bases outside the gene matches. Germline V gene lookup returns CDR1 SGHDT and CDR2 YYEEEE. CDR3 length equals 15 residues.

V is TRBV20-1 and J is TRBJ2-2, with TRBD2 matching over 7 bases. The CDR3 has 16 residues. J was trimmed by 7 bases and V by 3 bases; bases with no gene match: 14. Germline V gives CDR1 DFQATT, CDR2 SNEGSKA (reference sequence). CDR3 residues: CSARGGSAHKSGELFF. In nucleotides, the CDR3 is TGCAGTGCTAGGGGCGGGAGCGCACATAAGAGCGGGGAGCTGTTTTTT.

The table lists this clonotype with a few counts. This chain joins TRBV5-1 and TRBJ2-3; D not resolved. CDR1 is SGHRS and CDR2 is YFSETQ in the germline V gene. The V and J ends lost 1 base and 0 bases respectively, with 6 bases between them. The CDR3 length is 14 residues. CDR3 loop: CASSLSVSTDTQYF. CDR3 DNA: TGCGCCAGCAGCTTGTCTGTTAGCACAGATACGCAGTATTTT.

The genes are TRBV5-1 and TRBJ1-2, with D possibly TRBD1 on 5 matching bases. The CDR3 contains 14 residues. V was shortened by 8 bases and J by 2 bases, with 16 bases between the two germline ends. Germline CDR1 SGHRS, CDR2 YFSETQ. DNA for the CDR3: TGCGCCAGTCGGTGGCAGGGAGGGAACTATGGCTACACCTTC. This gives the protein CASRWQGGNYGYTF.

The CDR3 spells CASSEWAGDSYNEQFF. The CDR3 nucleotides are TGTGCCAGCAGTGAATGGGCGGGGGACAGCTACAATGAGCAGTTCTTC. The rearrangement joins TRBV2 to TRBJ2-1; D may be TRBD1 or TRBD2 (7 bases each). From germline, CDR1 is SNHLY and CDR2 FYNNEI. The CDR3 is 16 amino acids. With 2 bases removed from V and 3 bases from J, the gap between germline ends came to 14 bases.

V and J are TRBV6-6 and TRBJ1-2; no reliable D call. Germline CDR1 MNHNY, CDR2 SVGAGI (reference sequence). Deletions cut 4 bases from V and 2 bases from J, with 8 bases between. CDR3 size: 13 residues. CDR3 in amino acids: CASSSGWNYGYTF. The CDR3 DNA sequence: TGTGCCAGCAGTTCCGGGTGGAACTATGGCTACACCTTC.

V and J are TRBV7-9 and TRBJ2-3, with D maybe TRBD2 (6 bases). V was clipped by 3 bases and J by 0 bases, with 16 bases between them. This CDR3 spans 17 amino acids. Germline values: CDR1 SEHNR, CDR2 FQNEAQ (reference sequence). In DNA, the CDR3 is TGTGCCAGCAGCTTCCCCCGCGGGACTTCTAGCACAGATACGCAGTATTTT. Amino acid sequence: CASSFPRGTSSTDTQYF.

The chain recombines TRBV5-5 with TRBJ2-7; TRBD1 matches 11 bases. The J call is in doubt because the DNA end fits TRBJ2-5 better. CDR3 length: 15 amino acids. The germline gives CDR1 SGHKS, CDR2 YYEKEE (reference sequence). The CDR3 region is CASSLPGTGGQTQYF. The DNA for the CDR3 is TGTGCCAGCAGCTTGCCCGGGACAGGGGGACAGACCCAGTACTTC.